This T cell receptor beta chain was recorded in a study of blood T cells in healthy people across ages. For the study at large: About one barcoded TCR beta cDNA was captured per two T cells.

After removal of 4 bases from V and 7 bases from J, the junction contained 10 bases not matched to a gene. This CDR3 is 16 amino acids long. CDR1 DFQATT and CDR2 SNEGSKA come from the germline V gene (reference sequence). The use of a sample-barcoded 5' primer and a J-beta primer mix characterized a second PCR of roughly 6 to 11 cycles. One entry per CDR3 protein, called by TCRdb with MiXCR from the 5' RACE reads. The data show 850,000 to 1,300,000 distinct CDR3 sequences, 40% to 55% seen once. Sequenced: blood. The clonotype originates from a woman aged 55-70 years in good health. The chain has TRBV20-1 and TRBJ1-6; 10 bases match TRBD1. DNA for the CDR3: TGCAGTGCTATAACGGGGACAGGGGTAGTGAATTCACCCCTCCACTTT. It translates to CSAITGTGVVNSPLHF.